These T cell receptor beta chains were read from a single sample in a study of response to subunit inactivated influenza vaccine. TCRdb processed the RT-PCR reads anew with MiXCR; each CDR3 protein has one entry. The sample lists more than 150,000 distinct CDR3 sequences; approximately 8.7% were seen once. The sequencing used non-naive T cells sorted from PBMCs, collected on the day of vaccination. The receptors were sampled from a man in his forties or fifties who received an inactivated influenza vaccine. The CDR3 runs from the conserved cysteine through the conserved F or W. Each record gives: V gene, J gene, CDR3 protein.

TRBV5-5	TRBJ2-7	CASSYRDRGLEQYF
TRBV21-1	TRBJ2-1	CASRLARGYNEQFF
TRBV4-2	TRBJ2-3	CASSSGRLSTDTQYF
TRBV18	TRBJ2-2	CASSPPFRLNTGELFF
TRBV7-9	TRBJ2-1	CASSLAGQVSNEQFF
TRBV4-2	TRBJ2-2	CASSTRILAGGTVGNTGELFF
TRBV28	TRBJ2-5	CASTKDRVGETQYF
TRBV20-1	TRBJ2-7	CSAKRTGPAYEQYF
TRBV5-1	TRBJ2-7	CASSLGPGVSYEQYF
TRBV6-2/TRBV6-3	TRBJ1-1	CASSYSWISEAFF
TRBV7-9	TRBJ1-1	CASTNSRNTEAFF
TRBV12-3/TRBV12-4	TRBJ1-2	CASSLGGLTYGYIF
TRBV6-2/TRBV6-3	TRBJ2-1	CASSYSSKGGQRSYNEQFF
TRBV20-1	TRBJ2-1	CSAIPSNEQFF
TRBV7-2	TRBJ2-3	CASSLADSTDTQYF
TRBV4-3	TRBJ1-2	CASSQGPGGQTYGYTF
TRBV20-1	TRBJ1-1	CSARGLATLRAFF
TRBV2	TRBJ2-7	CASSATRDSTYEQYF
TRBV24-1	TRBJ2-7	CATSDLLFSPYEQYF
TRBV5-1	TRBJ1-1	CASSVARQPNTEAFF
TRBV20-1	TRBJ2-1	CSASDGTDATYNEQFF
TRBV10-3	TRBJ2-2	CATDSGGGTGELFF
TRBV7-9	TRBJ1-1	CASSFLNLRQGFEAFF
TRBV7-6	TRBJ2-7	CASSLDSGGPSYEQYF
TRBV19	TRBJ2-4	CASSTRSGTMGNIQYF
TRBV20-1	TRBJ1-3	CSARVTGMNSGNTIYF
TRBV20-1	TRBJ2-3	CSARVGGDTQYF
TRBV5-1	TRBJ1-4	CASRKTSTNEKLFF
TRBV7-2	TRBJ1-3	CASSYGIETIYF
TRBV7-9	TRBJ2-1	CASSLARVGANNEQFF
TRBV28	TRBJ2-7	CASSLPGLAGGGEQYF
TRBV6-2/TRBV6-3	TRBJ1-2	CASRDTKYGYTF
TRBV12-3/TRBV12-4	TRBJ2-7	CASSLRTYEQYF
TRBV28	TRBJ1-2	CASRIPGNYGYTF
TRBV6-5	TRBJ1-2	CASSYSDRGMGGYTF
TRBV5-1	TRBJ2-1	CASSPQLSSYNEQFF
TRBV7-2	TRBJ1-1	CASSYTTGSNTEAFF
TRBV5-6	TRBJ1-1	CASSNFAGARTEAFF
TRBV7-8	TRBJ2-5	CASSLSGVTSGKETQYF
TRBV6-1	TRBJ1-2	CASSASGQGDYGYTF
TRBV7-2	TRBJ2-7	CASSLVQNYEQYF
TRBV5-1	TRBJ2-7	CASSLVAGGSEQYF
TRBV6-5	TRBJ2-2	CASSYGQGAGELFF
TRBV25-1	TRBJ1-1	CASSDPKSTGSNTEAFF
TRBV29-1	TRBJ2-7	CSVEIGYEQYF
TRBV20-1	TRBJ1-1	CSAATVMNTEAFF
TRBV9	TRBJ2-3	CASSVGVARNTDTQYF
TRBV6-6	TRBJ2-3	CASSHENGGTQYF
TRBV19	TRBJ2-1	CASKEDHISYNEQFF
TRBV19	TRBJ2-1	CASSIEGAESSYNEQFF